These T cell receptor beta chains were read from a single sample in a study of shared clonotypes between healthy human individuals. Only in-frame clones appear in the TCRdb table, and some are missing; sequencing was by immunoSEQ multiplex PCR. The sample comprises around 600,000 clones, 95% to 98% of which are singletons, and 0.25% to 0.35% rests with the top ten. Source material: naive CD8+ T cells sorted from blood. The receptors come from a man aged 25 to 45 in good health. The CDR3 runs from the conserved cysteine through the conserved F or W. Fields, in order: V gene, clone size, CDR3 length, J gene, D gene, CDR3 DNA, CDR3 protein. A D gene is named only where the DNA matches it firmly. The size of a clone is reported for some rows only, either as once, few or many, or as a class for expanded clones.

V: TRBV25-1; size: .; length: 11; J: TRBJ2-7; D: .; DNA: TGTGCCAGCAGTCTGAACTACGAGCAGTACTTC; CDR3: CASSLNYEQYF
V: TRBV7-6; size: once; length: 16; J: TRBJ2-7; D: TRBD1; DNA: TGTGCCAGCAGCAGGGGGACAGGGGGCAACTCCTACGAGCAGTACTTC; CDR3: CASSRGTGGNSYEQYF
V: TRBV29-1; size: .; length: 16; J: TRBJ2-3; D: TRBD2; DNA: TGCAGCGTTGAAGAAGGGCGCGGGAGATTCACAGATACGCAGTATTTT; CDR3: CSVEEGRGRFTDTQYF
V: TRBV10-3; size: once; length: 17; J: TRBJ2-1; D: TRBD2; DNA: TGTGCCATCACCCCCGGGACTAGCGAGGTCCCTCCTACTGAGCAGTTCTTC; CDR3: CAITPGTSEVPPTEQFF
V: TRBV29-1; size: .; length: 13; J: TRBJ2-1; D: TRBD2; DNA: TGCAGCGCGCCGGGACTAGGCTCCAATGAGCAGTTCTTC; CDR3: CSAPGLGSNEQFF
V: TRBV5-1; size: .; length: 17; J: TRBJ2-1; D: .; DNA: TGCGCCAGCAGCTTGGACGGCGGCCGGAGCTCCTACAATGAGCAGTTCTTC; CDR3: CASSLDGGRSSYNEQFF
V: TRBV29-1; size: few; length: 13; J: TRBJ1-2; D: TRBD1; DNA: TGCAGCGTAGAGGGACAGCAACCTAGCGGCTACACCTTC; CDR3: CSVEGQQPSGYTF
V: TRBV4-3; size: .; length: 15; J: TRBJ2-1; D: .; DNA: TGCGCCAGCAGACCGTGGGACGATGGGAACACTGAGCAGTTCTTC; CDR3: CASRPWDDGNTEQFF
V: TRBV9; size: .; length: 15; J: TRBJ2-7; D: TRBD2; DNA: TGTGCCAGCAGCGTAGGGGGGACTAGCGGGAGTGAGCTGTACTTC; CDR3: CASSVGGTSGSELYF
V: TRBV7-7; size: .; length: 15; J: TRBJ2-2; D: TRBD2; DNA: TGTGCCAGCAGCTATGGGGCTAGCGGCACCGGGGAGCTGTTTTTT; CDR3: CASSYGASGTGELFF
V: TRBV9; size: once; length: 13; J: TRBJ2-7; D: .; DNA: TGTGCCAGCAGCGGGGACGTTCCCGGGGAGCAGTACTTC; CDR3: CASSGDVPGEQYF
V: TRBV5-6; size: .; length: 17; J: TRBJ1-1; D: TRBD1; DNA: TGTGCCAGCAGCCAACCGGGACAGGGTATTTTGAACACTGAAGCTTTCTTT; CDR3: CASSQPGQGILNTEAFF
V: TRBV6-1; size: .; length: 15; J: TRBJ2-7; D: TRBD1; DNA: TGTGCCAGCAGGGCTACCGGGACAGAAGCCTACGAGCAGTACTTC; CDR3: CASRATGTEAYEQYF
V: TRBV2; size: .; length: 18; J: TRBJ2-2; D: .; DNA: TGTGCCAGCAGTGTGTTATTTAGGGACGGCCCGAACACCGGGGAGCTGTTTTTT; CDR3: CASSVLFRDGPNTGELFF
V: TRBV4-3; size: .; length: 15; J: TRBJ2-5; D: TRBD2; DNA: TGCGCCAGCAGCCAAGATTTGGCGGGAGAAGAGACCCAGTACTTC; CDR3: CASSQDLAGEETQYF
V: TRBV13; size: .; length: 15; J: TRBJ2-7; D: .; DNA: TGTGCCAGCAGCGGACCACTTACAGAGGACTACGAGCAGTACTTC; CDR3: CASSGPLTEDYEQYF
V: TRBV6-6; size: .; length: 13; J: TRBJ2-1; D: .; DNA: TGTGCCAGCAGTGACCTATTTGCGGGTGAGCAGTTCTTC; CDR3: CASSDLFAGEQFF
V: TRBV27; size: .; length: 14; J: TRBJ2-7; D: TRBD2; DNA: TGTGCCAGCACCCTAAATGGACTAGCGGACGAGCAGTACTTC; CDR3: CASTLNGLADEQYF
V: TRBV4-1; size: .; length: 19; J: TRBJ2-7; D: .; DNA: TGCGCCAGCAGCCAAGATCACTCCACCCAGCGGGTTAGAGCCTACGAGCAGTACTTC; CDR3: CASSQDHSTQRVRAYEQYF
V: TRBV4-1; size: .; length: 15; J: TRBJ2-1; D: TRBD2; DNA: TGCGCCAGCAGCCAAGTATGGCGGGAGGTCGATGAGCAGTTCTTC; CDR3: CASSQVWREVDEQFF
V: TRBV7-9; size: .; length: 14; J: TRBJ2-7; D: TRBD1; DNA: TGCGCCAGCAGCTCCACAGGGGCCGCTGTCGAGCAGTACTTC; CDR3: CASSSTGAAVEQYF
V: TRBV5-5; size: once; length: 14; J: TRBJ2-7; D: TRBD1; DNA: TGTGCCAGCAGAGTCTCCGGGACAGTCGACGAGCAGTACTTC; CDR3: CASRVSGTVDEQYF
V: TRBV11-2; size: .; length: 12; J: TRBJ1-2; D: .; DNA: TGTGCCAGCAGCCTTTTTAACTATGGCTACACCTTC; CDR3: CASSLFNYGYTF
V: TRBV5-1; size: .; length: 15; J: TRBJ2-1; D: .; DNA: TGCGCCAGCAGCTGGAAACTAGGGCGGTACAATGAGCAGTTCTTC; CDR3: CASSWKLGRYNEQFF
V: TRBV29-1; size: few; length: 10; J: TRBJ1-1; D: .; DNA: TGCAGCGTAGGGAACACTGAAGCTTTCTTT; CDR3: CSVGNTEAFF
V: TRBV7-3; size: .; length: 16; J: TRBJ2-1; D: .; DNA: TGTGCCAGCAGCCCCAACGGGGCTCGCTCCTACAATGAGCAGTTCTTC; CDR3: CASSPNGARSYNEQFF
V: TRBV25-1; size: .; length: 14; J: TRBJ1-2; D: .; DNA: TGTGCCAGCAGTGTAGACAGCGCTCGCTATGGCTACACCTTC; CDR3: CASSVDSARYGYTF
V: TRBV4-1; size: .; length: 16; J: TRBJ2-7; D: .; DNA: TGCGCCAGCAGCCAAGAACCTAGCGCCAGCTCCTACGAGCAGTACTTC; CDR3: CASSQEPSASSYEQYF
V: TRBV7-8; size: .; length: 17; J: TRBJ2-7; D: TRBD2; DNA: TGTGCCAGCAGCTCCCCGGGACTAGCGGGAGGGCTACACGAGCAGTACTTC; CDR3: CASSSPGLAGGLHEQYF
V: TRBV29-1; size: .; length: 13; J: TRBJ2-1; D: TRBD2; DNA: TGCAGCGTCGGACTAGCGGGGGTCTATGAGCAGTTCTTC; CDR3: CSVGLAGVYEQFF
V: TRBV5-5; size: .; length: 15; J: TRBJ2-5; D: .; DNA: TGTGCCAGCAGCTTGGAATGGGCGATCCAAGAGACCCAGTACTTC; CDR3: CASSLEWAIQETQYF